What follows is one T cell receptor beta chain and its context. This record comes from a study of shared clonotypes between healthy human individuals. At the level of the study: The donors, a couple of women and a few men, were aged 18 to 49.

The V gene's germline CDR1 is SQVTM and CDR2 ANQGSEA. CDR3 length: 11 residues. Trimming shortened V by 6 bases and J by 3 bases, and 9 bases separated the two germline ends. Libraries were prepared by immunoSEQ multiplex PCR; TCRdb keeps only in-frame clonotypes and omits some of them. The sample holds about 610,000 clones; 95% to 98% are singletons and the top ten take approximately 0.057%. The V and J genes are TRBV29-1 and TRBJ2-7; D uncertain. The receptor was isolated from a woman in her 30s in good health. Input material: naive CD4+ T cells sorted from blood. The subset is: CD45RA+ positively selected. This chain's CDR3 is CSVARNYEQYF. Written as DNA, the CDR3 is TGCAGCGTGGCTAGAAACTACGAGCAGTACTTC.